This TCR beta chain was captured in a study of cytomegalovirus exposure and HLA in healthy donors. Study-level information: A preliminary data release comprised 80 million to 95 million unique TCRs obtained from HLA-typed donors.

Study conclusions and caveats: Trimming of TCR beta V- and J-genes showed a link, identified in a later analysis, to a missense DCLRE1C variant. Based on reports, TCR beta sequences accurately predicted HLA-A and HLA-B alleles for most subjects.

60 Vbeta and 13 Jbeta primers were used in PCR. Under the authors' procedure: Tens of millions of unique TCR beta chains, around 10 million of them shared, were counted by a later analysis. Only in-frame clones appear in the TCRdb table, and some are missing; sequencing was by immunoSEQ multiplex PCR. V and J calls and clone size are given by that table; D and trimming were obtained from the DNA. The sample lists 80,000 to 130,000 clones; 84% were seen once. V lost 6 bases, J lost 6 bases, and 15 bases lay in between. CDR1 and CDR2 from the germline V gene are SGHTA and FQGTGA. The CDR3 totals 15 residues. This clone was detected once. Its specificity is unknown.

This chain joins TRBV7-3 and TRBJ1-6; possible D gene TRBD1, 5 bases. This sequence originates from a woman aged 18-29 years in good health and CMV-seronegative. The sequencing sample was made of PBMCs. The CDR3 region is CASRPRDPGNSPLHF. The DNA of the CDR3 is TGTGCCAGCAGGCCCAGGGATCCGGGTAATTCACCCCTCCACTTT. Full variable domain (missing parts from reference TRBV7-3 and TRBJ1-6): GAGVSQTPSNKVTEKGKYVELRCDPISGHTALYWYRQSLGQGPEFLIYFQGTGAADDSGLPNDRFFAVRPEGSVSTLKIQRTERGDSAVYLCASRPRDPGNSPLHFGNGTRLTVT.